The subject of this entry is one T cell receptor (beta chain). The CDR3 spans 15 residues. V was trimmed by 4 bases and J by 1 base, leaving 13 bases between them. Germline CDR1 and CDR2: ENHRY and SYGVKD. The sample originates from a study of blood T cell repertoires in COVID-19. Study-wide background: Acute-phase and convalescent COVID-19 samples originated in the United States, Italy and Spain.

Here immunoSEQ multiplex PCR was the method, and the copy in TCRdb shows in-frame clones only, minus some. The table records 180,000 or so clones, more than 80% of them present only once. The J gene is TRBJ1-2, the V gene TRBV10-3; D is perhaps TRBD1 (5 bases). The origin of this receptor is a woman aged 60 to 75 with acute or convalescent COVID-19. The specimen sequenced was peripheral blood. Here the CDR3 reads CAISGGEGDNYGYTF. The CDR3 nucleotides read TGTGCCATCAGTGGTGGGGAAGGGGATAACTATGGCTACACCTTC.